This is a list of T cell receptor beta chains from one sample in a study of regulatory T cells in long-lasting Graves disease. TCRdb called the multiplex PCR reads again in MiXCR, with one record for every CDR3 protein. The repertoire holds about 460,000 distinct CDR3 sequences, 14% seen once, with about a sixth in the top ten. These same data were also listed under a study on T cells in Graves' hyperthyroidism and ophthalmopathy.

The sequenced sample was peripheral blood mononuclear cells (PBMCs), obtained at new diagnosis, from a patient treated with antithyroid drugs. The receptors here all came from a woman between 45 and 60 years old with Graves disease. The CDR3 runs from the conserved cysteine through the conserved F or W. Part of the rows lack a size; the others show once, few, many or a class for expanded clones.

>TRBV10-3|.
CAISEFGQRGYTF
>TRBV29-1|few
CSAMTGFGEKLFF
>TRBV4-1|.
CASSQDLFGGDQPQHF
>TRBV28|many
CASSNTGTSGRDPYNEQFF
>TRBV6-1|many
CASRASGRSPYEQYF
>TRBV20-1|many
CSASSGLALNEQYF
>TRBV5-1|many
CASSSHAGLYNEQFF
>TRBV10-1|many
CASNSGQGSYGYTF
>TRBV19|.
CASRTLAGGSDTQYF
>TRBV7-3|many
CASSLRGLAGVPQETQYF
>TRBV12-3/TRBV12-4|many
CASSRRGTPDTGELFF
>TRBV13|many
CASSFAEDQETQYF
>TRBV11-2|many
CASSLGTGEQETQYF
>TRBV5-1|.
CASNPFAGENTGELFF
>TRBV19|.
CASSSHGLAGGNEQFF
>TRBV20-1|many
CSAPREGRGNQPQHF
>TRBV28|few
CASGTSSLSSYNEQFF
>TRBV20-1|many
CSARDTASGSHNEQFF
>TRBV18|few
CASSPRDSGQGDEQYF
>TRBV7-9|many
CASSNQEVTSGNTIYF
>TRBV19|.
CASSIREGIIGETQYF
>TRBV7-2|few
CATKTGGVGMNTEAFF
>TRBV28|many
CASSFRDRGGYTF
>TRBV5-1|.
CASSLGVATETQYF
>TRBV7-8|few
CASSQPRIGPNTGELFF
>TRBV5-1|few
CASSTDRNGLAGADTQYF
>TRBV5-5|.
CASSLEGDQLQHF
>TRBV11-2|.
CASRRTSGIGWYEQYF
>TRBV5-1|.
CARIRGGYTF
>TRBV10-3|few
CAISDLGSGDEQFF
>TRBV5-1|.
CASSLGTRQTGELFF
>TRBV5-1|.
CASSLATSGSTDTQYF
>TRBV7-9|many
CASSQQYEQYF
>TRBV20-1|many
CSARAGQSSYEQYF
>TRBV10-1|.
CASSETRTGGGYTF
>TRBV7-9|many
CASDPPGGLAPYNEQFF
>TRBV27|few
CASSLGHSGYYNEQFF
>TRBV6-1|many
CASSPTTAGYNEQFF
>TRBV3-1|.
CASSQEGLSQETQYF
>TRBV9|.
CASSVAPGGVNTGELFF
>TRBV2|many
CASSLSGGPETQYF
>TRBV18|.
CASSPGTGSSGNTIYF
>TRBV6-1|many
CASSEGQGSQPQHF
>TRBV28|few
CASSFTGLAGGLENTGELFF
>TRBV20-1|.
CSASPGTGGLYNEQFF
>TRBV19|few
CASRMWGVSNQPQHF
>TRBV12-3/TRBV12-4|.
CASSGGGSTNEKLFF
>TRBV30|many
CAWSRLAGPTDTQYF
>TRBV20-1|many
CSATRDRGYNEQFF
>TRBV19|.
CASSKRTGANPYEQYF
>TRBV20-1|many
CSASPSFRTEQFF